This T cell receptor (beta chain) was found in a study of T cells in Graves' hyperthyroidism and ophthalmopathy. The study, taken as a whole, reports: Ophthalmopathy could be told apart from stable hyperthyroidism with a 13 V-J model.

Using RNA transcripts as the source, TCR beta CDR3 regions were amplified. The HTBI primer set drove a first-round RT-PCR of the TCR CDR3. TCRdb re-derived calls from the multiplex PCR reads in MiXCR, one entry per CDR3 protein. The sample holds around 250,000 distinct CDR3 sequences, roughly 17% seen once. As concerns this clonotype: Its matching antigen is unknown. This may arise from a read error, as a much more abundant clone is one base away.

The sequenced material came from blood. The clonotype was recovered from a woman in her late teens or twenties with Graves' ophthalmopathy.

The CDR3 DNA reads TGTGCCAGCAGCCAAGAGGGTAGACTAGGGGCGGGGAATGAGCAGTTCTTC. It is translated as CASSQEGRLGAGNEQFF. This chain joins TRBV11-2 and TRBJ2-1; perhaps TRBD2 as D (6 bases). Trimming left V 5 bases short and J 7 bases short, with 24 bases between. CDR1 and CDR2 from the germline V gene are SGHAT and FQNNGV. The CDR3 is made up of 17 amino acids.